Presented here are 16 T cell receptor beta chains from one specimen sequenced in a study of T-cell memory formation after mild COVID-19. Each CDR3 protein is one row after TCRdb ran MiXCR on the 5' RACE reads. The sample lists approximately 430,000 distinct CDR3 sequences, about 25% seen once, with 13% in the top ten. The specimen was PBMCs or a T cell subset sorted from them (not recorded which). The receptors were sampled from an adult woman who had mild COVID-19 (a few samples of this study predate the infection). Cell type and time point are not known.

The V gene is TRBV4-2, the J gene TRBJ2-1; D possibly matches TRBD1 or TRBD2 (6 bases each). Trimming stripped 2 bases from V and 8 bases from J, with 10 bases between. CDR3 length: 13 amino acids. Per the germline V gene, CDR1 is LGHNA and CDR2 is YNFKEQ. This CDR3 is CASSQPGADEQFF. The DNA of the CDR3 is TGTGCCAGCAGCCAACCGGGGGCCGATGAGCAGTTCTTC.

This chain joins TRBV6-2 or TRBV6-3 and TRBJ2-1, with TRBD1 matching over 9 bases. The CDR3 is 18 residues long. The V and J ends lost 0 bases and 4 bases, in that order; junction bases with no gene match: 10. The V gene's germline CDR1 is MNHEY and CDR2 SVGEGT. The CDR3 here is CASSYSSNRDREYNEQFF. In nucleotides, the CDR3 is TGTGCCAGCAGTTACTCGTCCAACCGGGACAGGGAATACAATGAGCAGTTCTTC.

This clonotype has only a few counts. This chain links TRBV6-1 with TRBJ2-7, with D perhaps TRBD1 or TRBD2 (5 bases each). The CDR3 is 15 amino acids. Germline CDR1 reads MNHNS; CDR2 reads SASEGT. Trimming cost V 11 bases and J 0 bases, with 20 bases left between them. The CDR3, as DNA: TGTGCCGTGGTTACCCGGGACGGCGGCTCCTACGAGCAGTACTTC. Encoded protein: CAVVTRDGGSYEQYF.

This clonotype occurred a few times. The chain carries TRBV14 and TRBJ2-3; D may be TRBD1 (6 bases). V lost 4 bases to trimming and J lost 8 bases, with 16 bases between them. Germline CDR1 SGHDN, CDR2 FVKESK. This CDR3 region has 14 residues. CDR3 coding DNA: TGTGCCAGCAGCCTTGCACCACAGGGTGGTACGCAGTATTTT. Its translation: CASSLAPQGGTQYF.

This chain links TRBV5-1 with TRBJ1-4; 10 bases agree with TRBD1. The V segment lost 0 bases and the J segment 8 bases; nucleotides outside the gene matches: 4. The germline CDR1 and CDR2 sequences are SGHRS and YFSETQ. This CDR3 has 15 residues. The CDR3 protein is CASSLVRDRGEKLFF. As DNA, the CDR3 is TGCGCCAGCAGCTTGGTCCGGGACAGGGGAGAAAAACTGTTTTTT.

This clonotype was observed at least ten times. The chain joins TRBV7-9 to TRBJ2-7; D gene unclear. The CDR3 runs 15 residues. V was cut by 0 bases and J by 2 bases, with 11 bases left in between. Germline values: CDR1 SEHNR, CDR2 FQNEAQ (reference sequence). The CDR3 DNA is TGTGCCAGCAGCTTAGCGGGTACGGCTACCTACGAGCAGTACTTC. Translation: CASSLAGTATYEQYF.

This clonotype was found a few times. The J gene is TRBJ2-6, the V gene TRBV7-8; a weak D match, TRBD1 (5 bases). The ends were cut back, 8 bases at V and 2 bases at J, with 22 bases in the middle. There are 18 residues in the CDR3. From germline, CDR1 is SGHVS and CDR2 FQNEAQ. The CDR3, as DNA: TGTGCCAGCCGATCCAAGGGCAGGGAAGGGGCTGGGGCCAACGTCCTGACTTTC. Its protein is CASRSKGREGAGANVLTF.

The chain combines TRBV24-1 with TRBJ2-4; D unclear. Trimming removed 0 bases from V and 8 bases from J, with 1 base in between. This CDR3 is built from 11 residues. Germline assignment: CDR1 KGHDR and CDR2 SFDVKD. The CDR3 spells CATSDLDIQYF. CDR3 DNA sequence: TGTGCCACCAGTGATTTGGACATTCAGTACTTC.

The sample holds a few counts of this clonotype. The chain recombines TRBV5-6 with TRBJ1-3; D remains ambiguous. Trimming stripped 3 bases from V and 4 bases from J, with 5 bases between. This CDR3 is built from 12 residues. Per germline, CDR1 SGHDT and CDR2 YYEEEE. The chain's CDR3 is CASSSRGNTIYF. As DNA, the CDR3 is TGTGCCAGCAGCTCCAGGGGAAACACCATATATTTT.

V is TRBV7-2 and J is TRBJ1-5; no reliable D call. The V end lost 3 bases, the J end lost 0 bases, and 9 bases lay between the germline ends. Germline lookup yields CDR1 SGHTA and CDR2 FQGNSA. This CDR3 is built from 15 residues. CDR3 coding DNA: TGTGCCAGCAGCTTTTCGTCAGGTAGCAATCAGCCCCAGCATTTT. Amino acid sequence: CASSFSSGSNQPQHF. Full variable domain (missing parts from reference TRBV7-2 and TRBJ1-5): GAGVSQSPSNKVTEKGKDVELRCDPISGHTALYWYRQSLGQGLEFLIYFQGNSAPDKSGLPSDRFSAERTGGSVSTLTIQRTQQEDSAVYLCASSFSSGSNQPQHFGDGTRLSIL.

This clonotype appeared a few times. V usage is TRBV24-1 and J usage is TRBJ2-7; 8 nucleotides match TRBD2. CDR3 length: 15 residues. Per the germline V gene, CDR1 is KGHDR and CDR2 is SFDVKD. V lost 3 bases to trimming and J lost 0 bases; unmatched junction nucleotides: 3. The CDR3 protein is CATSDKSGSSYEQYF. In nucleotides, the CDR3 is TGTGCCACCAGTGATAAAAGCGGGAGCTCCTACGAGCAGTACTTC.

The CDR3 nucleotides read TGTGCCAGCAGCCGACTAGCGGGAGAAAACATTCAGTACTTC. Residues: CASSRLAGENIQYF. V is TRBV7-2 and J is TRBJ2-4, with TRBD2 matching 12 bases. The CDR3 is 14 amino acids. Germline V gene lookup returns CDR1 SGHTA and CDR2 FQGNSA. Germline trimming cut 5 bases from V and 5 bases from J; bases unmatched to any gene: 1.

V is TRBV2 and J is TRBJ2-2; possibly TRBD2 for D (5 bases). The CDR3 has 14 residues. The germline gives CDR1 SNHLY, CDR2 FYNNEI. Trimming shortened V by 1 base and J by 8 bases, and 11 bases separated the two germline ends. Written as DNA, the CDR3 is TGTGCCAGCAGTGAAGACCGGGGTTCGGGGGAGCTGTTTTTT. Protein: CASSEDRGSGELFF.

This clonotype was counted only a few times. The V gene is TRBV20-1, the J gene TRBJ2-1; D may be TRBD2 (6 bases). CDR3 length: 14 residues. Trimming took 1 base from V and 0 from J, leaving 7 bases between them. The germline CDR1 and CDR2 sequences are DFQATT and SNEGSKA (reference sequence). This CDR3 is CSARGGDSYNEQFF. In DNA form, the CDR3 reads TGCAGTGCTAGAGGGGGGGACTCCTACAATGAGCAGTTCTTC.

This clonotype was seen a handful of times. The CDR3 DNA is TGTGCCAGCAGGAAGGACAGCTCCTACGAGCAGTACTTC. Translating it yields CASRKDSSYEQYF. The V call is TRBV12-3 or TRBV12-4, the J call TRBJ2-7; D might be TRBD1 (6 bases). Trimming cost V 6 bases and J 0 bases, with 9 bases left between them. The CDR3 totals 13 residues.

In this sample, this clonotype turned up a few times. The rearrangement uses TRBV6-6 and TRBJ1-2; 8 nucleotides match TRBD1. Germline values: CDR1 MNHNY, CDR2 SVGAGI (reference sequence). Losses at the gene ends were 3 bases for V and 8 bases for J; bases not matched to a gene: 20. This CDR3 region has 18 residues. CDR3 coding DNA: TGTGCCAGCAGTTATCCGGTGGGACAGGTGAATCATAAATCGGGCTACACCTTC. Its protein is CASSYPVGQVNHKSGYTF.